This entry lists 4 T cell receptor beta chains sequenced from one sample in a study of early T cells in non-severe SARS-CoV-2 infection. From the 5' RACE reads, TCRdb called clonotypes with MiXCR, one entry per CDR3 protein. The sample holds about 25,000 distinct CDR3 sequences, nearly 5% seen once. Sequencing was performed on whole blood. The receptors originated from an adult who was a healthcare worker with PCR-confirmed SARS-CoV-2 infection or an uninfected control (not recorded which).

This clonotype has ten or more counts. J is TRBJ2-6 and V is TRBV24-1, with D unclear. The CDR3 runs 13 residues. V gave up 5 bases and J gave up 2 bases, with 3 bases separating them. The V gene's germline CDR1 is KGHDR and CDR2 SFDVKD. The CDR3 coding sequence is TGTGCCACCAGTGTGACTGGGGCCAACGTCCTGACTTTC. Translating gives CATSVTGANVLTF.

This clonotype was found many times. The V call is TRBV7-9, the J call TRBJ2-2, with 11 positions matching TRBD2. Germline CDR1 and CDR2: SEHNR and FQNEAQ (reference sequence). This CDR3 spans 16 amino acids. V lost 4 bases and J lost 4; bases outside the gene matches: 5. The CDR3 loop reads CASSSRLAGITGELFF. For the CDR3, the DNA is TGTGCCAGCAGCTCCCGACTAGCGGGAATCACCGGGGAGCTGTTTTTT.

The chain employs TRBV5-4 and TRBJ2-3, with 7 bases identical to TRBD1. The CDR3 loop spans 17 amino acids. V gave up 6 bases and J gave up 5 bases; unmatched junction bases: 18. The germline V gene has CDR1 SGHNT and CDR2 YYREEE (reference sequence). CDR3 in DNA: TGTGCCAGCACCTTTGGTGGTGGACAGGCCCGAGGAGATACGCAGTATTTT. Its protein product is CASTFGGGQARGDTQYF.

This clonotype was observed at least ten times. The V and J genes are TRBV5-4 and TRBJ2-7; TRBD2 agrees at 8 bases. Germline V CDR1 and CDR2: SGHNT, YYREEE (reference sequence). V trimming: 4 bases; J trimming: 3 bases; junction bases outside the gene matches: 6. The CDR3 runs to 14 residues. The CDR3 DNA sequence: TGTGCCAGCAGCCGTCCGGGGGGGAACTACGAGCAGTACTTC. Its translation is CASSRPGGNYEQYF.